This T cell receptor beta chain originates from a study of vaccination effects on CD4 cells after COVID-19 (dated by TCRdb to between 2021 and 2024). In the study overall: The ViraFEST assay stimulated PBMC with viral peptide pools and then used TCR sequencing to identify antigen-specific CD4+ T cell clonotypes by expansion. Each participant received two doses of an mRNA SARS-CoV-2 vaccine, either BNT162b2 or mRNA-1273. Some 2 million PBMC per well were cultured with approximately 10 ug/ml peptides in IMDM containing approximately 4.7% human AB serum, roughly 9.5 IU/ml IL-2 and gentamicin. SARS-CoV-2 spike-specific CD4+ TCR repertoires were compared before and after mRNA vaccination in COVID-19 convalescent patients and in infection-naive vaccine recipients. In the study, cultures from other donors were sequenced using the Oncomine TCR Beta short-read assay on an Illumina iSeq 100. The full study included 9 to 10 COVID-19 convalescent patients and a few SARS-CoV-2-naive healthy vaccine recipients. Pre-vaccine samples were drawn from a couple of convalescent patients 16 days and one week before the first dose, at 142 and 148 days after COVID-19 diagnosis.

What the authors observed across the whole study: The study was limited by a small number of convalescent patients, and early post-infection timepoints were lacking. In convalescent patients, the post-vaccine spike-reactive repertoire consisted mainly of new vaccine-induced clones, largely distinct from infection-induced clones. Clones induced by infection and clones induced by vaccination both contracted markedly at late timepoints after vaccination, which fits with T cell responses waning over time.

Preparation of the library involved the immunoSEQ multiplex PCR assay. DNA from the cultured, isolated CD4+ T cells was subjected to TCR beta CDR3 sequencing. The original pipeline was this. Non-productive TCR sequences were removed, reads were trimmed to the CDR3 region, and CDR3s of at least 7 amino acids were retained. Antigen-specific clonotypes were identified using the MANAFEST web app by comparison of expansion in peptide wells against reference cultures. For clones to be considered positive, expansion at FDR<0.05 versus reference and all other wells, an odds ratio above 5, and a frequency above 0.1% in two replicate wells were required. Clonotypes significantly expanded in SARS-CoV-2 spike wells and in at least one common cold coronavirus spike condition were defined as cross-reactive. CDR3 similarity was assessed by Levenshtein distance using the stringdist R package, and unrooted trees were constructed with ape in R 3.6.1. The clones in this table, taken by TCRdb from immuneACCESS, are in-frame only. Not every clone is retained; where verified, under half of the shortfall comes from an unresolved V gene, and the cause of the rest is unknown. V and J calls and clone size are those listed in that table; D and trimming were worked out from the DNA. Across this sample there are some 63,000 clones, with 72% seen only once. The ten largest clonotypes hold roughly 25% of the sample.

After around 11 days of culture, CD4+ T cells were isolated with the EasySep CD4+ T cell isolation kit. PCR-confirmed SARS-CoV-2 infection had occurred in convalescent patients between March and December 2020, before the Alpha, Beta and Delta variants emerged in the United States. On days 3 and 7, half of the culture medium was replaced with fresh IL-2-containing medium. Unless noted otherwise, every peptide stimulation condition was grown in triplicate wells. PBMC were separated from whole blood using Ficoll-Paque Plus gradient centrifugation and were then either cryopreserved at -140C or used fresh. The QIAamp micro DNA kit was used to extract genomic DNA from the cultured CD4+ T cells. Remarks on this clone: Its antigen has not been determined. The record has no base qualities; no much larger clone is one base away.

The CDR3 contains 14 residues, cysteine and phenylalanine counted. The read is trimmed to its CDR3 DNA, 42 bases read in frame from base 1. V is cut back by 5 bases and J by 6 bases, with 9 bases in the junction unmatched. CDR1 ENHRY and CDR2 SYGVKD were looked up in the germline V gene. The TCR comes from a human donor who had a prior SARS-CoV-2 infection. The receptor chain draws on TRBV10-3 and TRBJ2-7; TRBD1 lines up with 8 middle nucleotides. The sequenced sample was CD4+ T cells from PBMCs cultured without peptide, obtained before COVID-19 vaccination. The nucleotide sequence is TGTGCCATCAGTCAGACAGGGGAGGACGGCGAGCAGTACTTC. Translated, this gives CAISQTGEDGEQYF.